The clone carrying this T cell receptor (beta chain) was counted once. What it binds is not known. In germline, CDR1 is SNHLY, CDR2 FYNNEI. V lost 5 bases and J lost 7, with 30 bases in between. CDR3 length: 18 residues. With a J-beta primer mix and a sample-barcoded 5' primer, a second PCR ran about 7 to 11 cycles. TCRdb processed the 5' RACE reads anew with MiXCR; each CDR3 protein has one entry. The sample has approximately 1,000,000 distinct CDR3 sequences, over 35% seen once. The source of the sample is a study of blood T cells in healthy people across ages. Overall study results and limits: Whereas aged donors had fewer naive CD4+ cells, long-lived donors had more of them and higher diversity. Per million T cells, TCR beta diversity dropped about linearly as age rose. CMV infection status of these donors was not known.

The source of this sequence is a woman aged 55 to 70 in good health. The material sequenced was blood. The chain links TRBV2 to TRBJ2-7; D remains ambiguous. The CDR3 sequence is CASSSALLSVSSYNEQYF. The CDR3 nucleotides are TGTGCCAGCAGTTCAGCTCTGCTCAGCGTCAGCTCCTACAATGAGCAGTACTTC.